The rows below give T cell receptor beta chains drawn from one sample of a study of T cells in Graves' hyperthyroidism and ophthalmopathy. TCRdb redid the calling of the multiplex PCR reads with MiXCR, one entry per CDR3 protein. This sample carries approximately 330,000 distinct CDR3 sequences, approximately 15% of them seen once, and the ten largest clones take about 37%. Sequenced: blood. These TCRs come from a middle-aged woman with Graves' ophthalmopathy. CDR3s leave out the opening cysteine and the closing phenylalanine or tryptophan.

TRBV19	14	TRBJ2-6	ASMARGPSGANVLT
TRBV9	13	TRBJ1-2	ASSEGQASHYGYT
TRBV25-1	12	TRBJ2-4	ASSERRAQFVQN
TRBV18	18	TRBJ1-4	ASSLAIEGAPTTEDEKLF
TRBV10-3	14	TRBJ2-1	AISDSRLAVYNEQF
TRBV29-1	11	TRBJ2-5	SVLTGGGETQY
TRBV13	11	TRBJ2-3	ASSEDNADTQY
TRBV29-1	16	TRBJ2-1	SVRGGIGPGVSYNEQF
TRBV28	11	TRBJ2-2	ASSPPVAGELF
TRBV7-6	15	TRBJ1-3	ASSPRKGPSSGNTIY
TRBV20-1	11	TRBJ2-7	SARQGAAYEQY
TRBV27	14	TRBJ2-7	ASSPGVATSSYEQY
TRBV10-3	10	TRBJ2-1	AISESLNEQL
TRBV20-1	12	TRBJ2-5	SARMGGWEETQY
TRBV7-9	13	TRBJ2-3	ASSSRGDGTDTQY
TRBV29-1	14	TRBJ1-2	GVEEWAGRINYGYT
TRBV20-1	10	TRBJ1-1	SARVRNTEAF
TRBV27	12	TRBJ1-6	ASSSTGYNSPLH
TRBV27	14	TRBJ2-1	ASSFEGSSSYNEQF
TRBV2	12	TRBJ1-5	ASKRDRGYQPQH
TRBV7-6	13	TRBJ2-7	ASSPNAAGTYEQY
TRBV7-2	13	TRBJ1-2	ASTSQNVQGGGYT
TRBV7-9	10	TRBJ2-5	ASGKRQETQY
TRBV11-2	11	TRBJ1-5	ASSLDRNQPQH
TRBV5-1	14	TRBJ1-5	ASSMGLRESNQPQH
TRBV20-1	13	TRBJ2-7	SARDWTGRTHEQY
TRBV10-1	12	TRBJ1-3	ASRADSSGNTIY
TRBV11-3	11	TRBJ2-2	ASSLEFSGELF
TRBV5-1	11	TRBJ2-7	ASSLAVHHEQY
TRBV5-1	13	TRBJ1-1	ASSLGGAMNTEAF
TRBV12-3/TRBV12-4	14	TRBJ2-7	ASSLAPPGQGYEQY
TRBV5-4	13	TRBJ2-2	ASSPDRPGGRELF
TRBV20-1	10	TRBJ1-2	SSFSGIYGYT
TRBV12-3/TRBV12-4	13	TRBJ2-2	ASSFSASNTGELF
TRBV2	11	TRBJ1-2	ATNAGRGLGYT
TRBV28	10	TRBJ2-2	ASSQFAGELF
TRBV18	13	TRBJ1-1	AGSRSEGRGTEAF
TRBV3-1	12	TRBJ1-1	ASTQSRGMAEAF
TRBV20-1	12	TRBJ2-7	SAPRDRVRSEQY
TRBV20-1	11	TRBJ1-6	SAQGQGNSPLH